This T cell receptor (beta chain) was sequenced for a study of control samples from healthy donors and cancer patients. The ends were cut back, 6 bases at V and 4 bases at J, with 18 bases in the middle. CDR1 is MNHNY, CDR2 SVGAGI, per germline (reference sequence). There are 15 residues in the CDR3. This clone was found a few times. Produced via immunoSEQ multiplex PCR; TCRdb's table is partial and in-frame only. The repertoire holds hundreds of thousands of clones, with over 75% as singletons. The TCR sequence derives from a woman between 55 and 75 years old with lung cancer. The chain uses TRBV6-6 and TRBJ1-1, with TRBD1 as a possible D gene (5 bases). The sample consisted of PBMCs. CDR3: CASRPPTGGSTEAFF. The CDR3 DNA follows: TGTGCCAGCAGGCCTCCTACAGGAGGTTCCACTGAAGCTTTCTTT.